A single sample gave rise to the 20 T cell receptor beta chains below, sequenced in a study of T cell responses to AZD1222 COVID-19 vaccine (TCRdb year 2021). The library was obtained by the immunoSEQ multiplex PCR assay. Entries here come from immuneACCESS through TCRdb and include only in-frame sequences with V and J called. Some clones fail to appear in such tables; in the studies checked, an unresolved V gene covers under half of the shortfall, and the cause of the remainder is unknown. This sample lists tens of thousands of clones; less than 90% were detected once. Around a sixth of the sample rests with the top ten. The meaning of the sample's time point label: baseline before first vaccination. Here the sequenced sample was peripheral blood, taken on day 0 of AZD1222 vaccination. The receptor source for this set is an adult in good health.

This rearrangement joins TRBV18 to TRBJ2-2, with 8 bases aligning to TRBD2. Trimming cost V 6 bases and J 3 bases; bases outside gene matches: 6. Germline CDR1 and CDR2: KGHSH and LQKENI. This CDR3 is 15 amino acids long. DNA for the CDR3: TGTGCCAGCTCGCCGGGACTAGGTGACACCGGGGAGCTGTTTTTT. This gives the protein CASSPGLGDTGELFF.

The V and J genes are TRBV5-1 and TRBJ2-1; D is perhaps TRBD1 (6 bases). CDR1 is SGHRS, CDR2 YFSETQ, per germline. There are 14 residues in the CDR3. V gave up 2 bases and J gave up 7 bases, with 13 bases separating them. The CDR3 here is CASSLGQGSNEQFF. As DNA, the CDR3 is TGCGCCAGCAGCTTAGGGCAGGGGTCGAATGAGCAGTTCTTC.

The V and J genes are TRBV7-9 and TRBJ1-2; 7 nucleotides line up with TRBD1. From germline, CDR1 is SEHNR and CDR2 FQNEAQ (reference sequence). This CDR3 is built from 12 residues. Losses at the gene ends were 6 bases for V and 6 bases for J; bases not matched to a gene: 4. Here the CDR3 reads CASSPTGDGYTF. CDR3 DNA: TGTGCCAGCAGTCCTACAGGGGATGGCTACACCTTC.

This chain joins TRBV5-6 and TRBJ2-2, with D perhaps matching TRBD2 (5 bases). V was clipped by 4 bases and J by 8 bases, with 12 bases between them. The CDR3 extends over 13 amino acids. CDR1 and CDR2 (germline): SGHDT, YYEEEE. The CDR3, as DNA: TGTGCCAGCAGCCTAGACTACGGGGGGGAGCTGTTTTTT. This gives the protein CASSLDYGGELFF.

This chain joins TRBV18 and TRBJ1-1, with unresolved D. CDR3 length: 14 residues. With 6 bases removed from V and 1 base from J, the gap between germline ends came to 12 bases. Germline V gene data show CDR1 as KGHSH and CDR2 as LQKENI. This CDR3 reads CASSPPYQNTEAFF. The CDR3 bases are TGTGCCAGCTCCCCTCCTTATCAGAACACTGAAGCTTTCTTT.

This chain links TRBV13 with TRBJ2-7; a possible D gene is TRBD2 (5 bases). The CDR3 consists of 14 residues. CDR1 is PRHDT and CDR2 is FYEKMQ in the germline V gene (reference sequence). V lost 2 bases and J lost 6, with 14 bases in between. CDR3 nucleotide sequence: TGTGCCAGCAGCTTAATCTCCGGGGATACCGAGCAGTACTTC. Protein sequence: CASSLISGDTEQYF.

The rearrangement joins TRBV3-1 (or the pseudogene TRBV3-2) to TRBJ2-3, with TRBD2 matching over 7 bases. Germline values: CDR1 LGHDT, CDR2 YNNKEL (reference sequence). This CDR3 has 18 residues. V dropped 3 bases and J dropped 3; count of bases not matched to a gene: 15. This chain's CDR3 is CASSHLPGAGEGTDTQYF. CDR3 bases: TGTGCCAGCAGCCACCTGCCCGGGGCGGGAGAAGGGACAGATACGCAGTATTTT.

The chain carries TRBV12-2 and TRBJ2-5; whether TRBD2, the table's D call, matches the DNA was not checked. TRBV12-2 is a known pseudogene. The CDR3 sequence is 14 residues long. CDR3 bases: TGTGCAAGTCGCTCACCTAGCGGGGAGGAGACCCAGTACTTC. This gives the protein CASRSPSGEETQYF.

This sequence joins TRBV18 and TRBJ1-1, with 7 bases fitting TRBD1. The germline V gene encodes CDR1 KGHSH and CDR2 LQKENI. The CDR3 consists of 15 residues. V lost 4 bases to trimming and J lost 0 bases; unmatched junction nucleotides: 5. CDR3 sequence: CASSRDRDMNTEAFF. The CDR3 DNA is TGTGCCAGCTCACGCGACAGGGATATGAACACTGAAGCTTTCTTT. The variable domain in full, with the rest retrieved from reference TRBV18 and TRBJ1-1, is NAGVMQNPRHLVRRRGQEARLRCSPMKGHSHVYWYRQLPEEGLKFMVYLQKENIIDESGMPKERFSAEFPKEGPSILRIQQVVRGDSAAYFCASSRDRDMNTEAFFGQGTRLTVV.

The chain employs TRBV29-1 and TRBJ2-7, with D possibly being TRBD2 (6 bases). This CDR3 spans 13 amino acids. The germline gives CDR1 SQVTM, CDR2 ANQGSEA. The V end lost 1 base, the J end lost 3 bases, and 10 bases lay between the germline ends. CDR3 protein: CSVEGVGGYEQYF. CDR3 bases: TGCAGCGTTGAAGGGGTGGGGGGCTACGAGCAGTACTTC.

The rearrangement uses TRBV10-3 and TRBJ2-7; D gene uncertain. Germline-derived CDR1 and CDR2 are ENHRY and SYGVKD. The CDR3 has 15 amino acids. V was pared by 3 bases and J by 3 bases, with 15 bases between. The CDR3 nucleotides are TGTGCCATCAGTGAATCAGCTCAGACCGGCTACGAGCAGTACTTC. Translating it yields CAISESAQTGYEQYF.

The rearrangement joins TRBV4-3 to TRBJ1-2; tentatively, D is TRBD1 (5 bases). This CDR3 has 15 amino acids. Deletions cut 4 bases from V and 4 bases from J, with 16 bases between. CDR1 LGHNA and CDR2 YSLEER come from the germline V gene. The CDR3 DNA reads TGCGCCAGCAGCCCCGGGACGGAGACTGCCTATGGCTACACCTTC. Translated, it gives CASSPGTETAYGYTF.

The chain carries TRBV14 and TRBJ1-6; no clear D gene. The V and J ends lost 4 bases and 3 bases respectively, with 13 bases between them. CDR1 SGHDN and CDR2 FVKESK come from the germline V gene. This CDR3 contains 16 residues. As DNA, the CDR3 is TGTGCCAGCAGCCGAGCCGGCGGAGACTATAATTCACCCCTCCACTTT. This codes for CASSRAGGDYNSPLHF.

V gene TRBV11-2 combines with J gene TRBJ1-1; 8 bases fit TRBD1. Trimming cost V 7 bases and J 0 bases; bases outside gene matches: 7. Looked up from germline, CDR1 is SGHAT and CDR2 is FQNNGV. The CDR3 is 15 amino acids. CDR3 amino acids: CASTGQGFVNTEAFF. CDR3 DNA sequence: TGTGCCAGCACCGGACAGGGTTTCGTGAACACTGAAGCTTTCTTT.

This clone was seen only once. The chain couples TRBV15 to TRBJ1-2, with D unclear. From germline, CDR1 is LNHNV and CDR2 YYDKDF (reference sequence). The CDR3 runs to 12 residues. V was cut by 1 base and J by 4 bases, with 4 bases left in between. The CDR3: CATSRVGYGYTF. The CDR3 DNA sequence: TGTGCCACCAGCAGAGTTGGCTATGGCTACACCTTC.

In this sample, this clone turned up once. The J gene is TRBJ2-3, the V gene TRBV10-3; no definite D call. V lost 5 bases to trimming and J lost 4 bases, with 4 bases between them. The CDR3 consists of 11 residues. Germline V gives CDR1 ENHRY, CDR2 SYGVKD. CDR3 amino acids: CAISQADTQYF. The CDR3, as DNA: TGTGCCATCAGTCAGGCAGATACGCAGTATTTT.

The chain couples TRBV18 to TRBJ1-6; D might be TRBD1 (6 bases). In germline, CDR1 is KGHSH, CDR2 LQKENI. V lost 6 bases, J lost 0 bases, and 12 bases lay in between. CDR3 length: 16 residues. This CDR3 reads CASSPDSRSYNSPLHF. The CDR3 nucleotides read TGTGCCAGCTCTCCGGACAGTCGCTCCTATAATTCACCCCTCCACTTT.

The chain joins TRBV3-1 (or the pseudogene TRBV3-2) to TRBJ2-7, with D perhaps TRBD1 (5 bases). Trimming stripped 1 base from V and 3 bases from J, with 10 bases between. Germline CDR1 is LGHDT and CDR2 is YNNKEL (reference sequence). There are 14 residues in the CDR3. CDR3 loop: CASSQGATGYEQYF. CDR3 DNA sequence: TGTGCCAGCAGCCAAGGGGCAACAGGCTACGAGCAGTACTTC.

This clone was seen only once. The chain has TRBV5-1 and TRBJ2-1, with 12 bases lining up with TRBD2. Germline V gene lookup returns CDR1 SGHRS and CDR2 YFSETQ. V lost 4 bases, J lost 8 bases, and 7 bases stayed unmatched. The CDR3 is made up of 15 amino acids. Here the CDR3 reads CASSLPSGGADEQFF. The CDR3 DNA follows: TGCGCCAGCAGCCTCCCTAGCGGGGGGGCGGATGAGCAGTTCTTC. The variable domain in full, completed from reference TRBV5-1 and TRBJ2-1, reads KAGVTQTPRYLIKTRGQQVTLSCSPISGHRSVSWYQQTPGQGLQFLFEYFSETQRNKGNFPGRFSGRQFSNSRSEMNVSTLELGDSALYLCASSLPSGGADEQFFGPGTRLTVL.

V usage is TRBV7-2 and J usage is TRBJ2-1; TRBD2 matches at 10 bases. Germline V lookup: CDR1 SGHTA, CDR2 FQGNSA. The CDR3 is made up of 15 amino acids. Trimming cost V 4 bases and J 15 bases; bases outside gene matches: 15. The CDR3 region has the DNA TGTGCCAGCAGCTCCCCTCACGCAGCGGGAGGGAGGCTGTTCTTC. Its translation: CASSSPHAAGGRLFF.